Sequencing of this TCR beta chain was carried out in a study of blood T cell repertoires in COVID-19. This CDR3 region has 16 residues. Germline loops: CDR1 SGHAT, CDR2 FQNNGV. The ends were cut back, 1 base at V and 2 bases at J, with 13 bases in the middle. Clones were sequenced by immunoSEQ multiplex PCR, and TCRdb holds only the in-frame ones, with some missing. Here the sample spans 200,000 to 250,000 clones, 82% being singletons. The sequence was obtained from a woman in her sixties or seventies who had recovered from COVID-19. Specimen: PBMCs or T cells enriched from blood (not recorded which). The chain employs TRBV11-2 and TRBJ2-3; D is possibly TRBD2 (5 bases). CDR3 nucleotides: TGTGCCAGCAGCTTAGGACGGACTGCAATCACAGATACGCAGTATTTT. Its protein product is CASSLGRTAITDTQYF.